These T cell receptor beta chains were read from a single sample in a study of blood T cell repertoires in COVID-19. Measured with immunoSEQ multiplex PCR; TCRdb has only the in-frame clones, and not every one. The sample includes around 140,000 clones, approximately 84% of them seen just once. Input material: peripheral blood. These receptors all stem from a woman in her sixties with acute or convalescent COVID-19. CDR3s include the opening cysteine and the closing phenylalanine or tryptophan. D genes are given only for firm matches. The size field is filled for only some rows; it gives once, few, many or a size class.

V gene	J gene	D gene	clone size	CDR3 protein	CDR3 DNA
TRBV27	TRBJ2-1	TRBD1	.	CASTHRGLSGGSYNEQFF	TGTGCCAGCACCCATAGGGGATTATCAGGGGGCTCCTACAATGAGCAGTTCTTC
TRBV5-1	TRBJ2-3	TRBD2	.	CASSPSGRDTDTQYF	TGCGCCAGCAGCCCAAGCGGGAGGGACACAGATACGCAGTATTTT
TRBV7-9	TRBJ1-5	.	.	CALAPVLRNQPQHF	TGTGCCTTAGCTCCAGTCCTCCGAAATCAGCCCCAGCATTTT
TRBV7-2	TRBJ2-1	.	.	CASSFSRALDEQFF	TGTGCCAGCAGCTTCTCTAGAGCTCTGGATGAGCAGTTCTTC
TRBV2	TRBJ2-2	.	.	CASTGRGNTGELFF	TGTGCCAGCACCGGCAGGGGGAACACCGGGGAGCTGTTTTTT
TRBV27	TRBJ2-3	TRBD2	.	CASSPASGGAQYF	TGTGCCAGCAGTCCCGCGAGCGGGGGTGCGCAGTATTTT
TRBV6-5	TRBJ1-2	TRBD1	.	CASRQGSAVGYTF	TGTGCCAGTCGACAGGGTTCAGCAGTAGGCTACACCTTC
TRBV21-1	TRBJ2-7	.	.	CAPMEWTSHYEQYF	TGTGCCCCCATGGAGTGGACATCCCACTACGAGCAGTACTTC
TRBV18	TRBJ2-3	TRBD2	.	CASSPSEAGLDTQYF	TGTGCCAGCTCACCAAGTGAAGCGGGATTAGATACGCAGTATTTT
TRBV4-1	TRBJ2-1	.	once	CASSLPGSGYEQFF	TGCGCCAGCAGCCTCCCCGGGTCCGGGTATGAGCAGTTCTTC
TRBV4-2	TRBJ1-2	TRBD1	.	CASSQESNRGNYGYTF	TGTGCCAGCAGCCAAGAATCGAACAGGGGAAACTATGGCTACACCTTC
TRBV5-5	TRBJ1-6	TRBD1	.	CASSLQGVEDNSPLHF	TGTGCCAGCTCACTACAGGGGGTCGAAGATAATTCACCCCTCCACTTT
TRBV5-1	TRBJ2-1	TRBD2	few	CASSWRTSKPEQFF	TGCGCCAGCAGCTGGCGGACTAGCAAACCTGAGCAGTTCTTC
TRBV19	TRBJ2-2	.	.	CASTWGTGNTGELFF	TGTGCCAGTACATGGGGAACAGGGAACACCGGGGAGCTGTTTTTT
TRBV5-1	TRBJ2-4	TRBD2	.	CASSPRAGGAENIQYF	TGCGCCAGCAGCCCCCGGGCGGGAGGCGCGGAAAACATTCAGTACTTC
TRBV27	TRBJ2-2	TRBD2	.	CASSLSISGRAGAGELFF	TGTGCCAGCAGTTTATCGATTAGCGGGAGGGCCGGGGCCGGGGAGCTGTTTTTT
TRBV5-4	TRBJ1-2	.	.	CASSTGDFRGGYTF	TGTGCCAGCAGCACCGGAGACTTTCGAGGTGGCTACACCTTC
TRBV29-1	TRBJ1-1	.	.	CSTGTEAFF	TGCAGCACAGGGACTGAAGCTTTCTTT
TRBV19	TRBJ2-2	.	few	CASARGRITGELFF	TGTGCCAGTGCGCGAGGGCGTATCACCGGGGAGCTGTTTTTT
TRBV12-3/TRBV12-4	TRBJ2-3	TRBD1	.	CASSQGQATTQYF	TGTGCCAGCAGCCAAGGACAGGCTACTACGCAGTATTTT
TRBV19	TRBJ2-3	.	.	CASSIALGTDTQYF	TGTGCCAGTAGTATCGCTTTAGGCACAGATACGCAGTATTTT
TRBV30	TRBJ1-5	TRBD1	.	CAWSGGQGYNQPQHF	TGTGCCTGGAGTGGCGGACAGGGGTACAATCAGCCCCAGCATTTT
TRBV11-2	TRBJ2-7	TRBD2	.	CASSPQVLAGGTYEQYF	TGTGCCAGCAGCCCTCAGGTTCTAGCGGGAGGGACTTACGAGCAGTACTTC
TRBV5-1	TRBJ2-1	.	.	CASSPKRSGVRDNEQFF	TGCGCCAGCAGCCCCAAGAGATCTGGGGTGAGGGACAATGAGCAGTTCTTC
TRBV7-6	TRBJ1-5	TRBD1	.	CASSSGTGRGQPQHF	TGTGCCAGCAGCTCGGGGACAGGGAGGGGTCAGCCCCAGCATTTT
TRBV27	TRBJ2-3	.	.	CASSFSGFDTQYF	TGTGCCAGCAGTTTTTCCGGTTTTGATACGCAGTATTTT
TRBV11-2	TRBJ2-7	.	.	CASSLQGPNYEQYF	TGTGCCAGCAGCCTCCAGGGGCCGAACTACGAGCAGTACTTC
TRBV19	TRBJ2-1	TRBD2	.	CASSLVAGGPAYYNEQFF	TGTGCCAGTTCCCTGGTAGCGGGAGGGCCGGCCTACTACAATGAGCAGTTCTTC
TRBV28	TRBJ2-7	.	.	CASSSPWDSSYEQYF	TGTGCCAGCAGTTCCCCCTGGGACTCCTCCTACGAGCAGTACTTC
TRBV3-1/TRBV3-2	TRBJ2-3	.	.	CASSPLAQGTQYF	TGTGCCAGCAGCCCCCTAGCACAGGGTACGCAGTATTTT
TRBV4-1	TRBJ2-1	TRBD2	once	CASSQDLGLAGGRRRSNEQFF	TGCGCCAGCAGCCAAGATCTGGGACTAGCGGGAGGGCGCCGAAGGAGCAATGAGCAGTTCTTC
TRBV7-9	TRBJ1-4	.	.	CASSLGYGLRNEKLFF	TGTGCCAGCAGCTTAGGATATGGGCTACGTAATGAAAAACTGTTTTTT
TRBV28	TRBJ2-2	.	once	CASSLSPLGGAVGELFF	TGTGCCAGCAGTTTATCCCCGCTAGGGGGAGCGGTCGGGGAGCTGTTTTTT
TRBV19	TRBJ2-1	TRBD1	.	CASRKGQVYNEQFF	TGTGCCAGTAGAAAGGGACAGGTTTACAATGAGCAGTTCTTC
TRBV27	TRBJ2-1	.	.	CASSFGRYNEQFF	TGTGCCAGCAGTTTTGGCCGCTACAATGAGCAGTTCTTC
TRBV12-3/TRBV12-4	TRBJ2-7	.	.	CASSKGAGEQYF	TGTGCCAGCAGCAAGGGGGCGGGAGAGCAGTACTTC
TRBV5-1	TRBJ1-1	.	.	CASRSDRNTEAFF	TGCGCCAGCAGATCCGACAGGAACACTGAAGCTTTCTTT
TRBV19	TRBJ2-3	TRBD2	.	CASTQRDADTQYF	TGTGCCAGTACGCAGCGGGACGCAGATACGCAGTATTTT
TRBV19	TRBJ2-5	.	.	CASSIDTLGQQETQYF	TGTGCCAGTAGTATAGATACTCTAGGACAGCAAGAGACCCAGTACTTC
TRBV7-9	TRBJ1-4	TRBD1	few	CASSLPGDRELFF	TGTGCCAGCAGCTTACCCGGCGACAGGGAACTGTTTTTT
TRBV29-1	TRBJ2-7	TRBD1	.	CSVGAGGYEQYF	TGCAGCGTTGGGGCAGGGGGCTACGAGCAGTACTTC
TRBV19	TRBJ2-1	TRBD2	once	CASRGPGLAGNEQFF	TGTGCCAGTAGGGGTCCGGGACTAGCGGGAAATGAGCAGTTCTTC
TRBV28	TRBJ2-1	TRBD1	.	CASSSGQGTYNEQFF	TGTGCCAGCAGCTCAGGACAGGGCACCTACAATGAGCAGTTCTTC
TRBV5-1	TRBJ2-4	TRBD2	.	CASSLGSGTSKNIQYF	TGCGCCAGCAGCTTAGGTTCCGGGACTAGCAAAAACATTCAGTACTTC
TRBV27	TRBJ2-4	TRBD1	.	CASSLWSGQGKNIQYF	TGTGCCAGCAGCCTTTGGTCGGGACAGGGCAAAAACATTCAGTACTTC
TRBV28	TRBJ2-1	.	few	CASSSQGLNEQFF	TGTGCCAGCAGTTCACAGGGACTAAATGAGCAGTTCTTC
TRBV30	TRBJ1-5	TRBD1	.	CAWGQGAGNQPQHF	TGTGCCTGGGGACAGGGGGCAGGCAATCAGCCCCAGCATTTT
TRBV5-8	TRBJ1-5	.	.	CASSFISTTANQPQHF	TGTGCCAGCAGCTTTATCAGCACTACCGCTAATCAGCCCCAGCATTTT
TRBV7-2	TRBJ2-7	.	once	CASGVVSYEQYF	TGTGCCTCCGGGGTAGTCTCCTACGAGCAGTACTTC
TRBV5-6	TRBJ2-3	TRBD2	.	CASSLGASGSMLYF	TGTGCCAGCAGCTTGGGAGCTAGCGGGAGTATGCTGTATTTT
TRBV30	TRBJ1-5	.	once	CAWTQGRGNQPQHF	TGTGCCTGGACCCAGGGAAGGGGCAATCAGCCCCAGCATTTT
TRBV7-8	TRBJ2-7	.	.	CASSLQGRGSTEQYF	TGTGCCAGCAGCTTACAGGGGCGGGGGTCTACGGAGCAGTACTTC